Here is one T cell receptor (beta chain) with its context. Antigen unknown. Sequencing used immunoSEQ multiplex PCR; TCRdb keeps in-frame clones, though not all of them. The sample contains about 110,000 clones, approximately 88% of which appear only once. This sample is part of a study of graft-versus-host responses after intestinal transplantation. Study-level information: Multivisceral, liver-intestinal, or isolated intestinal transplants were performed in recipients. Recipients uniformly received anti-thymocyte globulin induction, followed by tacrolimus and steroids for approximately 3 years.

This CDR3 comprises 13 residues. Trimming removed 3 bases from V and 2 bases from J, with 7 bases in between. CDR1 is LNHDA, CDR2 SQIVND, per germline (reference sequence). Notes on the study in general: The presence of high graft-versus-host to host-versus-graft clonal ratios in allografts characterized patients with graft-donor T cell macrochimerism. Recipient marrow contained GvH clones, some of which appeared first in ileum or blood.

The sample here was unstimulated CD4+ T cells sorted from spleen or lymph node cells, taken before transplant. The V call is TRBV19, the J call TRBJ2-5; D not resolved. The sequence was obtained from a human donor who was the organ donor for an intestinal transplant. The CDR3 region is CASSMVGQETQYF. Written as DNA, the CDR3 is TGTGCCAGTAGTATGGTGGGGCAAGAGACCCAGTACTTC.